Below are 18 T cell receptor beta chains sequenced from a single sample in a study of T-cell memory formation after mild COVID-19. In TCRdb, the 5' RACE reads were re-called with MiXCR into one record per CDR3 protein. The data show roughly 510,000 distinct CDR3 sequences, around 15% seen once. The material sequenced was PBMCs or a T cell subset sorted from them (not recorded which). The receptors were sampled from an adult woman who had mild COVID-19 (a few samples of this study predate the infection). Cell type and time point are not known.

The CDR3 spells CASTAGRTGELFF. The CDR3 nucleotides are TGTGCCAGCACGGCAGGGCGGACCGGGGAGCTGTTTTTT. The genes are TRBV7-8 and TRBJ2-2; tentative D call: TRBD1 (5 bases). The CDR3 loop spans 13 amino acids. The V end was cut by 7 bases, the J end by 5 bases, with 11 bases between. Germline lookup yields CDR1 SGHVS and CDR2 FQNEAQ.

This clonotype was picked up a small number of times. The rearrangement uses TRBV18 and TRBJ1-1; D is undetermined. The CDR3 length is 13 residues. The ends were cut back, 1 base at V and 8 bases at J, with 11 bases in the middle. Germline lookup yields CDR1 KGHSH and CDR2 LQKENI. Written as DNA, the CDR3 is TGTGCCAGCTCACCACGGGCGGCGAAAGAAGCTTTCTTT. Protein: CASSPRAAKEAFF.

This clonotype was observed at least ten times. This chain links TRBV24-1 with TRBJ2-2; D call uncertain. Trimming pared 3 bases from V and 4 bases from J, leaving 11 bases between. CDR1 KGHDR and CDR2 SFDVKD come from the germline V gene. The length of the CDR3 is 15 residues. The CDR3 DNA follows: TGTGCCACCAGTGATCCCGGTGAAGCCACCGGGGAGCTGTTTTTT. It translates to CATSDPGEATGELFF.

The rearrangement joins TRBV7-9 to TRBJ2-3; TRBD2 aligns across 9 bases. With V trimmed by 5 bases and J by 4 bases, 7 bases remained unmatched. The germline V gene encodes CDR1 SEHNR and CDR2 FQNEAQ (reference sequence). The CDR3 covers 15 residues. This chain's CDR3 is CASSTGTSPADTQYF. The CDR3 nucleotides read TGTGCCAGCAGCACTGGGACTAGCCCTGCAGATACGCAGTATTTT.

The V gene is TRBV18, the J gene TRBJ2-1; 8 bases map to TRBD1. The CDR3 runs 16 residues. Germline values: CDR1 KGHSH, CDR2 LQKENI. V shed 3 bases, J shed 6 bases, and the junction held 10 bases outside the gene matches. The CDR3 protein is CASSPPDRVFSNEQFF. CDR3 DNA sequence: TGTGCCAGCTCACCTCCGGACAGGGTGTTCTCCAATGAGCAGTTCTTC. The complete variable domain, with remaining parts taken from reference TRBV18 and TRBJ2-1, reads NAGVMQNPRHLVRRRGQEARLRCSPMKGHSHVYWYRQLPEEGLKFMVYLQKENIIDESGMPKERFSAEFPKEGPSILRIQQVVRGDSAAYFCASSPPDRVFSNEQFFGPGTRLTVL.

This clonotype was detected only a few times. The V and J genes are TRBV30 and TRBJ2-1; tentatively, D is TRBD1 (6 bases). Germline values: CDR1 GTSNPN, CDR2 SVGIG (reference sequence). V was trimmed by 2 bases and J by 4 bases, leaving 12 bases between them. This CDR3 is built from 14 residues. The CDR3 reads CAWSLGQNYNEQFF. Written as DNA, the CDR3 is TGTGCCTGGAGTCTTGGACAGAATTACAATGAGCAGTTCTTC.

This clonotype occurred a few times. The chain has TRBV29-1 and TRBJ2-3; possible D gene TRBD2, 6 bases. V lost 3 bases and J 2 bases, leaving 18 bases between the germline ends. Germline CDR1 and CDR2: SQVTM and ANQGSEA. The CDR3 runs to 16 residues. This CDR3 is CSVDQGLADYTDTQYF. In nucleotides, the CDR3 is TGCAGCGTTGACCAGGGTTTAGCGGACTACACAGATACGCAGTATTTT.

This sequence joins TRBV2 and TRBJ2-3, with 7 nucleotides matching TRBD2. V shed 6 bases and J 4 bases; nucleotides not matched to a gene: 7. Germline V gene sequence: CDR1 SNHLY, CDR2 FYNNEI. The CDR3 runs to 14 residues. In DNA form, the CDR3 reads TGTGCCAGCAGGGCGGCGGGGGTGGCAGATACGCAGTATTTT. Translation: CASRAAGVADTQYF. The full variable domain, completed using reference TRBV2 and TRBJ2-3, is EPEVTQTPSHQVTQMGQEVILRCVPISNHLYFYWYRQILGQKVEFLVSFYNNEISEKSEIFDDQFSVERPDGSNFTLKIRSTKLEDSAMYFCASRAAGVADTQYFGPGTRLTVL.

The chain has TRBV9 and TRBJ2-3, with TRBD2 matching over 8 bases. CDR3 length: 16 amino acids. V trimming: 0 bases; J trimming: 3 bases; junction bases outside the gene matches: 6. Germline loops: CDR1 SGDLS, CDR2 YYNGEE. The CDR3 spells CASSVEGGGGTDTQYF. CDR3 DNA sequence: TGTGCCAGCAGCGTAGAGGGAGGCGGGGGGACAGATACGCAGTATTTT.

V gene TRBV6-1 combines with J gene TRBJ2-2; TRBD1 aligns across 9 bases. Germline V lookup: CDR1 MNHNS, CDR2 SASEGT. There are 15 residues in the CDR3. V gave up 11 bases and J gave up 6 bases; unmatched junction bases: 13. The CDR3 here is CAVAARQGVSGELFF. CDR3 coding DNA: TGTGCCGTCGCGGCGAGACAGGGGGTTTCCGGGGAGCTGTTTTTT.

The chain links TRBV14 to TRBJ2-6; no firm D call. The germline CDR1 and CDR2 sequences are SGHDN and FVKESK. V was trimmed by 3 bases and J by 0 bases, leaving 6 bases between them. The CDR3 is 15 residues long. The CDR3 DNA is TGTGCCAGCAGCCAGTTGACCTCTGGGGCCAACGTCCTGACTTTC. Protein product: CASSQLTSGANVLTF.

This clonotype was detected ten times or more. The chain couples TRBV3-1 to TRBJ1-2; D is unclear. Looked up from germline, CDR1 is LGHDT and CDR2 is YNNKEL (reference sequence). V was shortened by 1 base and J by 2 bases, with 8 bases between the two germline ends. The CDR3 has 14 residues. CDR3 sequence reads: CASSQVAGNYGYTF. In DNA form, the CDR3 reads TGTGCCAGCAGCCAAGTTGCGGGAAACTATGGCTACACCTTC.

This clonotype appeared once. This chain connects TRBV2 to TRBJ2-3; D is ambiguous. The CDR3 length is 12 residues. Deletions cut 7 bases from V and 1 base from J, with 6 bases between. The germline CDR1 and CDR2 sequences are SNHLY and FYNNEI. CDR3 protein: CASMFGTDTQYF. The CDR3 bases are TGTGCCAGCATGTTCGGCACAGATACGCAGTATTTT.

The genes are TRBV15 and TRBJ1-1; 7 bases agree with TRBD1. The V gene's germline CDR1 is LNHNV and CDR2 YYDKDF (reference sequence). J gave up 1 base and V 7 bases, and 9 bases lay outside the gene matches. This CDR3 contains 15 residues. Written as DNA, the CDR3 is TGTGCCACCACCCCCCCGGGACAGCCGAACACTGAAGCTTTCTTT. Its translation is CATTPPGQPNTEAFF. The whole variable domain, remainder taken from reference TRBV15 and TRBJ1-1, is DAMVIQNPRYQVTQFGKPVTLSCSQTLNHNVMYWYQQKSSQAPKLLFHYYDKDFNNEADTPDNFQSRRPNTSFCFLDIRSPGLGDTAMYLCATTPPGQPNTEAFFGQGTRLTVV.

This clonotype came up once. Its ends do not fully match the called genes, so a read error is possible. V gene TRBV29-1 combines with J gene TRBJ2-7; 10 bases are shared with TRBD2. Germline CDR1 SQVTM, CDR2 ANQGSEA. The CDR3 totals 12 residues. CDR3 nucleotides: TGCAGCTTTGAGCGGGAGGGCCACGAGCAGTACTTC. It is translated as CSFEREGHEQYF.

This clonotype was recorded a few times. The chain couples TRBV29-1 to TRBJ2-1; no reliable D call. This CDR3 spans 13 amino acids. V lost 4 bases and J 2 bases, leaving 9 bases between the germline ends. From germline, CDR1 is SQVTM and CDR2 ANQGSEA. The CDR3, as DNA: TGCAGCGTTGTCCAGCCCCCCTACAATGAGCAGTTCTTC. Translated, it gives CSVVQPPYNEQFF.

This chain uses TRBV5-1 with TRBJ2-1; 7 positions match TRBD1. The junction had 2 bases not matched to a gene; V was cut back by 3 bases and J by 5 bases. CDR3 length: 13 residues. Per germline, CDR1 SGHRS and CDR2 YFSETQ. This CDR3 reads CASSYGTDNEQFF. CDR3 nucleotide sequence: TGCGCCAGCAGCTACGGGACAGACAATGAGCAGTTCTTC.

This clonotype was counted a few times. The chain has TRBV20-1 and TRBJ2-3; 9 bases agree with TRBD2. The junction had 14 bases not matched to a gene; V was cut back by 0 bases and J by 4 bases. The CDR3 covers 18 residues. Germline CDR1 reads DFQATT; CDR2 reads SNEGSKA (reference sequence). CDR3 amino acids: CSARDRRGLAGRPDTQYF. The CDR3 nucleotides read TGCAGTGCTAGAGATCGGAGGGGGCTAGCGGGAAGACCAGATACGCAGTATTTT.